A selection of T cell receptor beta chains follows, all from one sample in a study of T-cell reconstitution after alpha-beta-depleted transplantation in children. TCRdb independently ran MiXCR on the PCR reads; one entry per CDR3 protein. The table records about half a million distinct CDR3 sequences, around an eighth of them present only once. The material sequenced was PBMCs from the stem cell graft donor, taken from the stem cell graft. Receptors originate from a human donor who donated a stem cell graft to a child with combined immunodeficiency. The CDR3 runs from the conserved cysteine through the conserved F or W. The order of the fields is J gene, V gene, D gene, clone size, CDR3 DNA, CDR3 protein. The D gene is left open where the match is weak. Expanded clones get a size class; other rows say once, few or many, or leave the size out.

J: TRBJ1-2; V: TRBV25-1; D: -; size: few; DNA: TGTGCCGCAGACGGGGGGACTGTCTATGGCTACACCTTC; CDR3: CAADGGTVYGYTF
J: TRBJ2-1; V: TRBV7-3; D: -; size: -; DNA: TGTGCCAGCAGCTTAACGGGGGATCCCTACAATGAGCAGTTCTTC; CDR3: CASSLTGDPYNEQFF
J: TRBJ2-5; V: TRBV9; D: -; size: -; DNA: TGTGCCAGCAGCGTAGAGAACACAGAGACCCAGTACTTC; CDR3: CASSVENTETQYF
J: TRBJ2-1; V: TRBV9; D: -; size: few; DNA: TGTGCCAGCAGCGTAGGTGCCAGAGATTTTTACAATGAGCAGTTCTTC; CDR3: CASSVGARDFYNEQFF
J: TRBJ2-1; V: TRBV29-1; D: -; size: few; DNA: TGCAGCGTTGCTAATAATTGGGAGCAGTTCTTC; CDR3: CSVANNWEQFF
J: TRBJ2-2; V: TRBV24-1; D: -; size: -; DNA: TGTGCCACCAGTGATGCTGTAGCGGCGTACACCGGGGAGCTGTTTTTT; CDR3: CATSDAVAAYTGELFF
J: TRBJ2-1; V: TRBV11-2; D: TRBD2; size: many; DNA: TGTGCCAGCAGCTTAGTAGATAGCGGGGGGGCATTCTACAATGAGCAGTTCTTC; CDR3: CASSLVDSGGAFYNEQFF
J: TRBJ2-3; V: TRBV7-3; D: TRBD2; size: -; DNA: TGTGCCAGCAGCCCGGGGGGACTAAGCACAGATACGCAGTATTTT; CDR3: CASSPGGLSTDTQYF
J: TRBJ2-1; V: TRBV18; D: -; size: few; DNA: TGTGCCAGCTCACCACAGGGCTGGGCTATATATGAGCAGTTCTTC; CDR3: CASSPQGWAIYEQFF
J: TRBJ2-1; V: TRBV2; D: TRBD2; size: -; DNA: TGTGCCAGCAGTGGGGGCGGGAGAGACAATGAGCAGTTCTTC; CDR3: CASSGGGRDNEQFF
J: TRBJ2-2; V: TRBV28; D: -; size: -; DNA: TGTGCCAGCAACGACCCGACCGGGGAGCTGTTTTTT; CDR3: CASNDPTGELFF
J: TRBJ1-2; V: TRBV9; D: TRBD1; size: many; DNA: TGTGCCAGCAGCGCCGACAGGGGGATCCTCTATGGCTACACCTTC; CDR3: CASSADRGILYGYTF
J: TRBJ2-1; V: TRBV27; D: TRBD1; size: -; DNA: TGTGCCAGCAGCGCCGGGACAGAGTACAATGAGCAGTTCTTC; CDR3: CASSAGTEYNEQFF
J: TRBJ2-3; V: TRBV10-3; D: TRBD2; size: -; DNA: TGTGCCATCAGTGAGGCTAGCGGCCCCAGAGATACGCAGTATTTT; CDR3: CAISEASGPRDTQYF
J: TRBJ1-2; V: TRBV5-1; D: -; size: many; DNA: TGCGCCAGCAGCTTGGACGGCTATGGCTACACCTTC; CDR3: CASSLDGYGYTF
J: TRBJ2-7; V: TRBV21-1; D: -; size: few; DNA: TGTGCCACCGACAGGGAGTCCTACGAGCAGTACTTC; CDR3: CATDRESYEQYF
J: TRBJ1-1; V: TRBV29-1; D: -; size: few; DNA: TGCAGCGTGGCGACAGACATGAACACTGAAGCTTTCTTT; CDR3: CSVATDMNTEAFF
J: TRBJ1-1; V: TRBV5-1; D: -; size: few; DNA: TGCGCCAGCAGCGAGGCCAGGGGCCCACACGCTGAAGCTTTCTTT; CDR3: CASSEARGPHAEAFF
J: TRBJ2-1; V: TRBV29-1; D: -; size: -; DNA: TGCAGCGTTGTGGGTAGGGGTTATGAGCAGTTCTTC; CDR3: CSVVGRGYEQFF
J: TRBJ2-3; V: TRBV30; D: -; size: few; DNA: TGTGCCTGGAGTCTGCAGTCCACAGATACGCAGTATTTT; CDR3: CAWSLQSTDTQYF
J: TRBJ2-7; V: TRBV12-3/TRBV12-4; D: -; size: many; DNA: TGTGCCAGCACTAACCGGGGCCCCTTGGGCGAGCAGTACTTC; CDR3: CASTNRGPLGEQYF
J: TRBJ2-3; V: TRBV9; D: -; size: -; DNA: TGTGCCAGCAGCGCCCCCCCCCGTCCGAGCAGCACAGATACGCAGTATTTT; CDR3: CASSAPPRPSSTDTQYF
J: TRBJ2-3; V: TRBV4-1; D: TRBD2; size: -; DNA: TGCGCCAGCAGTCACTGGACTAGCGGGGGGGTATACACAGATACGCAGTATTTT; CDR3: CASSHWTSGGVYTDTQYF
J: TRBJ2-1; V: TRBV6-1; D: TRBD2; size: -; DNA: TGTGCCAGCAGCCTAGCGGGAATGGGGGCGGATGAGCAGTTCTTC; CDR3: CASSLAGMGADEQFF
J: TRBJ2-2; V: TRBV20-1; D: -; size: -; DNA: TGCAGTGCTAGAGATCTGATAAGACTCCCCGGGGAGCTGTTTTTT; CDR3: CSARDLIRLPGELFF
J: TRBJ2-6; V: TRBV7-9; D: -; size: many; DNA: TGTGCCAGCAGCGAGGTACAGTCTGCTGGGGCCAACGTCCTGACTTTC; CDR3: CASSEVQSAGANVLTF
J: TRBJ1-5; V: TRBV10-3; D: TRBD1; size: few; DNA: TGTGCCATCAGTGAGACAGGGGGCGAGAATCAGCCCCAGCATTTT; CDR3: CAISETGGENQPQHF
J: TRBJ1-4; V: TRBV5-1; D: -; size: many; DNA: TGCGCCAGCAGCTTAGCCTCCGGGACCTTTAATGAAAAACTGTTTTTT; CDR3: CASSLASGTFNEKLFF
J: TRBJ2-1; V: TRBV29-1; D: -; size: many; DNA: TGCAGCGTTCAGGCCAGCTCCTACAATGAGCAGTTCTTC; CDR3: CSVQASSYNEQFF
J: TRBJ2-3; V: TRBV12-3/TRBV12-4; D: -; size: few; DNA: TGTGCCAGCAGTTTAGCGCAGGATACGCAGTATTTT; CDR3: CASSLAQDTQYF
J: TRBJ2-1; V: TRBV6-5; D: -; size: -; DNA: TGTGCCAGCAGAGACATCCACAATGAGCAGTTCTTC; CDR3: CASRDIHNEQFF
J: TRBJ2-4; V: TRBV13; D: TRBD2; size: -; DNA: TGTGCCAGCAGCCTCATAGCGGGGGGAAACATTCAGTACTTC; CDR3: CASSLIAGGNIQYF
J: TRBJ2-1; V: TRBV9; D: TRBD2; size: -; DNA: TGTGCCAGCAGCGTAGCCCTGATGGGACTAGCGGGTGCTCAGTTCTTC; CDR3: CASSVALMGLAGAQFF
J: TRBJ2-5; V: TRBV9; D: -; size: -; DNA: TGTGCCAGCAGCCCTCGGGCGGGGACAACTCTTGAGACCCAGTACTTC; CDR3: CASSPRAGTTLETQYF
J: TRBJ2-1; V: TRBV6-5; D: -; size: many; DNA: TGTGCCAGCAGTTTCCCGGGGGAATACAATGAGCAGTTCTTC; CDR3: CASSFPGEYNEQFF
J: TRBJ2-3; V: TRBV20-1; D: -; size: -; DNA: TGCAGTGCTAGGGCCCCGGGGTGGGACACAGATACGCAGTATTTT; CDR3: CSARAPGWDTDTQYF
J: TRBJ2-1; V: TRBV21-1; D: -; size: few; DNA: TGTGCCAGCAGCAAAGGTTGTAGTGGCAGCGGACTCGATAGGCATGAGCAGTTCTTC; CDR3: CASSKGCSGSGLDRHEQFF
J: TRBJ2-5; V: TRBV7-2; D: -; size: -; DNA: TGTGCCAGCAGCGCCCAGGGGGGTTTTAACAAAGAGACCCAGTACTTC; CDR3: CASSAQGGFNKETQYF
J: TRBJ2-7; V: TRBV7-2; D: TRBD1; size: -; DNA: TGTGCCAGCAGAGGAGCGGGGACAGGGGCCTACGAGCAGTACTTC; CDR3: CASRGAGTGAYEQYF
J: TRBJ2-3; V: TRBV7-2; D: -; size: few; DNA: TGTGCCAGCAGCTTAGTATCCCGGGCAGATACGCAGTATTTT; CDR3: CASSLVSRADTQYF
J: TRBJ1-5; V: TRBV12-3/TRBV12-4; D: -; size: many; DNA: TGTGCCAGCAGCCCCCCGGGGAGTGATCAGCCCCAGCATTTT; CDR3: CASSPPGSDQPQHF
J: TRBJ2-1; V: TRBV5-1; D: -; size: many; DNA: TGCGCCAGCAGCTTGGATTGGTATGGAAATGAGCAGTTCTTC; CDR3: CASSLDWYGNEQFF
J: TRBJ2-1; V: TRBV4-3; D: -; size: -; DNA: TGCGCCAGCAGCCAAGGGACAGCCTCGGCCTACAATGAGCAGTTCTTC; CDR3: CASSQGTASAYNEQFF
J: TRBJ2-1; V: TRBV18; D: -; size: -; DNA: TGTGCCAGCTCACCATCGCAACTCAGGGGCAATGAGCAGTTCTTC; CDR3: CASSPSQLRGNEQFF
J: TRBJ2-3; V: TRBV12-3/TRBV12-4; D: TRBD1; size: few; DNA: TGTGCCAGCAGTTTAGCGGGACAGGGGTTCGGCACAGATACGCAGTATTTT; CDR3: CASSLAGQGFGTDTQYF
J: TRBJ2-5; V: TRBV28; D: -; size: few; DNA: TGTGCCAGCAGTCGTACAGGGAGAGAGACCCAGTACTTC; CDR3: CASSRTGRETQYF
J: TRBJ2-1; V: TRBV20-1; D: -; size: -; DNA: TGCAGTGCTACCGGGACTCAGGGCAATGAGCAGTTCTTC; CDR3: CSATGTQGNEQFF